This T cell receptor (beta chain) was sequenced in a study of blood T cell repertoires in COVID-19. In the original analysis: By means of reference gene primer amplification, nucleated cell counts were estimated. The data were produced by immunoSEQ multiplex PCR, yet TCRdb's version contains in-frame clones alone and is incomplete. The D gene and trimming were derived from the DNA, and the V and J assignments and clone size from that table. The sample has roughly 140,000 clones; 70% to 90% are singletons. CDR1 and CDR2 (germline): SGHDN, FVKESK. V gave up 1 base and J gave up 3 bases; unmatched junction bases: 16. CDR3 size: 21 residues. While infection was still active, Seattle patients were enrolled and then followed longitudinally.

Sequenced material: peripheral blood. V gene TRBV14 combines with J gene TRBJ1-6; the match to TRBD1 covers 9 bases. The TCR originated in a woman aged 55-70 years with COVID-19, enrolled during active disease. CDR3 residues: CASSQVVSGQGRFSYNSPLHF. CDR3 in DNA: TGTGCCAGCAGCCAAGTGGTGTCTGGACAGGGGAGATTCAGCTATAATTCACCCCTCCACTTT.